The TCR beta chain under discussion was sequenced for a study of control samples from healthy donors and cancer patients. The CDR3 contains 16 residues. The V gene's germline CDR1 is MNHEY and CDR2 SMNVEV (reference sequence). V was cut by 4 bases and J by 6 bases, with 19 bases left in between. Method: immunoSEQ multiplex PCR; TCRdb's copy keeps in-frame clones and lacks some. The repertoire holds under 85,000 clones, with 93% as singletons. What was sequenced was PBMCs. The chain is built from TRBV27 and TRBJ2-1; a possible D gene is TRBD2 (5 bases). The source is a woman in her thirties or forties with lung cancer. This CDR3 is CASSSLGRARSNEQFF. The CDR3 DNA reads as TGTGCCAGCAGTTCCCTTGGGCGGGCCCGCTCCAATGAGCAGTTCTTC.